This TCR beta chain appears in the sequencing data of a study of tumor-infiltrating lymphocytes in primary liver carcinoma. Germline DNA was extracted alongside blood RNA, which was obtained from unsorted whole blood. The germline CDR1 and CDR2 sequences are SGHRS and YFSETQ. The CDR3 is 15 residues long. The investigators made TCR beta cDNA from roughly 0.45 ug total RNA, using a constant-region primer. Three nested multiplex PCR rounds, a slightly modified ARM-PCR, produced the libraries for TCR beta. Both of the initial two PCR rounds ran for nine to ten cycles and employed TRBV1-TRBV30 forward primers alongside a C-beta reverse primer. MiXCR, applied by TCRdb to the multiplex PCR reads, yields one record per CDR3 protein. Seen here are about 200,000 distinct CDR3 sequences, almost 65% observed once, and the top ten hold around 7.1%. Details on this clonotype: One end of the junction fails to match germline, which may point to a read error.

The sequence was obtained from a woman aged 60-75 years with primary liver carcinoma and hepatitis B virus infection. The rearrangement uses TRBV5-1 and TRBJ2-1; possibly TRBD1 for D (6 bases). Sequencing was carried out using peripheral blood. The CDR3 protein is CASTITDRPYDEQFF. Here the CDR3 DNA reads TGCGCCAGCACCATCACTGACAGGCCCTACGATGAGCAGTTCTTC.